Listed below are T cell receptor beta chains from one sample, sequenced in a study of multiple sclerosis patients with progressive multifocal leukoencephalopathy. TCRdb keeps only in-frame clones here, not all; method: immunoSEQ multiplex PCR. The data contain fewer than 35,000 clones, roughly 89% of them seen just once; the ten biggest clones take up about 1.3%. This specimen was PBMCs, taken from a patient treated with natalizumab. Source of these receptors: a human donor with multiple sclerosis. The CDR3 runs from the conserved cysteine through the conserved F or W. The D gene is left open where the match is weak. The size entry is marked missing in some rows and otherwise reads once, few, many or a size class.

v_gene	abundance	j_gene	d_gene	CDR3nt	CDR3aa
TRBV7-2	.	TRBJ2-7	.	TGTGCCAGCAGCTCCCACAGGGCAAGGGCCTACGAGCAGTACTTC	CASSSHRARAYEQYF
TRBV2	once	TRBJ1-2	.	TGTGCCAGCAGTGTTGGGTATGGCTACACCTTC	CASSVGYGYTF
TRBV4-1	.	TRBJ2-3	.	TGCGCCAGCAGCCAAGGTACCAGTGGGGCGACCTTCACAGATACGCAGTATTTT	CASSQGTSGATFTDTQYF
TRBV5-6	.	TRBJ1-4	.	TGTGCCAGCGGCCCGGGAGCAACTAATGAAAAACTGTTTTTT	CASGPGATNEKLFF
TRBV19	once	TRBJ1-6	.	TGTGCCAGTAGGGCCGGAGGTAGGGGAGATAATAATTCACCCCTCCACTTT	CASRAGGRGDNNSPLHF
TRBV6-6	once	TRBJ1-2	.	TGTGCCAGCAGTTACTCGGGGCAGGGGATAGACTACACCTTC	CASSYSGQGIDYTF
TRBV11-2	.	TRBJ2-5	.	TGTGCCAGCGGGACTCGCCCTCCAGAGACCCAGTACTTC	CASGTRPPETQYF
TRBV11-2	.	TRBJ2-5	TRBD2	TGTGCCAGCAGCCCCCGGGTAGCGGGGGGCGAGACCCAGTACTTC	CASSPRVAGGETQYF
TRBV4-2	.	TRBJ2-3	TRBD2	TGTGCCAGCAGCCAGGAGACTAGCGGGGGGGTGGATACGCAGTATTTT	CASSQETSGGVDTQYF
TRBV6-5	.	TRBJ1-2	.	TGTGCCAGCAGTAGATCAGGGGTTTATGGCTACACCTTC	CASSRSGVYGYTF
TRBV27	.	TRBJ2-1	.	TGTGCCAGCAGTTTTTCTGTGGGGGCCTACAATGAGCAGTTCTTC	CASSFSVGAYNEQFF
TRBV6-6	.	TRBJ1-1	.	TGTGCCAGCAGACCGAGTGGCACTGAAGCTTTCTTT	CASRPSGTEAFF
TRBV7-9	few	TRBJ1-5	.	TGTGCCAGCAGCTTAACGGACAGAGTTGGTCAGCCCCAGCATTTT	CASSLTDRVGQPQHF
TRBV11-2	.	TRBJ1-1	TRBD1	TGTGCCAGCAGCTTGGACAGGGGACGAACTGAAGCTTTCTTT	CASSLDRGRTEAFF
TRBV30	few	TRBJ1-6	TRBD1	TGTGCCTGGAGTGTACTTCGGACAGGGACTTCACCCCTCCACTTT	CAWSVLRTGTSPLHF
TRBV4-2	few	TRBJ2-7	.	TGTGCCAGCAGCCAAGAGTCGAAATCCTACGAGCAGTACTTC	CASSQESKSYEQYF
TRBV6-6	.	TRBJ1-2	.	TGTGCCAGCAGTGCCACCGAGGGACTCTATGGCTACACCTTC	CASSATEGLYGYTF
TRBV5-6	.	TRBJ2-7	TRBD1	TGTGCCAGCTGGGAGACAGGGGGAAGGAACGAGCAGTACTTC	CASWETGGRNEQYF
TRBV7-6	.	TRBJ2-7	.	TGTGCCAGCAGCTCTGAGCTGCCCTACGAGCAGTACTTC	CASSSELPYEQYF
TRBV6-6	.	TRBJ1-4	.	TGTGCCAGCAGCCTGTGGACGGGAAACGAAAAACTGTTTTTT	CASSLWTGNEKLFF
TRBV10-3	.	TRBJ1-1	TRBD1	TGTGCCACCAGGACAGGGGTGTCCCCTGAAGCTTTCTTT	CATRTGVSPEAFF
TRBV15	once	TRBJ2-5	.	TGTGCCACCAGCAGTGTTTTGGGAACCCGCCAAGAGACCCAGTACTTC	CATSSVLGTRQETQYF
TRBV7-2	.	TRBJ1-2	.	TGTGCCAGCAGGGAGGGGGGCATCCTGGGAGGCTACACCTTC	CASREGGILGGYTF
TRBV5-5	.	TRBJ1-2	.	TGTGCCAGCAGCTTAGACAGGTTGGGAGGCTACACCTTC	CASSLDRLGGYTF
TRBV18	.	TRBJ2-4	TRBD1	TGTGCCAGCTCGCCCCCCTGGGACAGCAAAAACATTCAGTACTTC	CASSPPWDSKNIQYF
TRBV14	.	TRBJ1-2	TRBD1	TGTGCCAGCAGCCAAGATTCAGGGGGTTACTATGGCTACACCTTC	CASSQDSGGYYGYTF
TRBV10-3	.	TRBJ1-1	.	TGTGCCATCAGTGATGGGGTCGACACTGAAGCTTTCTTT	CAISDGVDTEAFF
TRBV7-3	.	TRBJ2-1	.	TGTGCCAGCAGCATCGCCCCAAGCTCCTACAATGAGCAGTTCTTC	CASSIAPSSYNEQFF
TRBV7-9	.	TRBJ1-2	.	TGTGCCAGCAGCTTAGTTCAGGGGTCCGCGGGCTACACCTTC	CASSLVQGSAGYTF
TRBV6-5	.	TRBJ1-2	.	TGTGCCAGCAGTTTGAACAGAGCCACAGACTACACCTTC	CASSLNRATDYTF
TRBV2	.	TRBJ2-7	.	TGTGCCAGCACTAGCCCTAGTGAGGGGCTCTACGAGCAGTACTTC	CASTSPSEGLYEQYF
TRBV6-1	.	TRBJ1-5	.	TGTGCCAGCATTAAGGAAGGTAATCAGCCCCAGCATTTT	CASIKEGNQPQHF